This TCR beta chain appears in the sequencing data of a study of blood T cell repertoires in COVID-19. As for the study in general: COVID-19 samples from acute and convalescent phases originated in the United States, Italy and Spain. PBMCs, B-cell-depleted T cells, or T cells were the source of the cDNA or gDNA that made up the material.

With 1 base removed from V and 2 bases from J, the gap between germline ends came to 8 bases. Germline V gene data show CDR1 as GTSNPN and CDR2 as SVGIG (reference sequence). The CDR3 spans 13 residues. Original analysis: Amplification from reference gene primers served as the basis for estimated nucleated cell counts. The data were produced by immunoSEQ multiplex PCR, yet TCRdb's version contains in-frame clones alone and is incomplete. That table gives V, J and clone size, and the DNA gave D and trimming. Of 65,000 to 90,000 clones in the sample, about nine tenths were seen once. Input material: peripheral blood. The TCR comes from a woman in her late teens or twenties with acute or convalescent COVID-19. The J gene is TRBJ1-1, the V gene TRBV30; D ambiguous. The CDR3 reads CAWSGGFNTEAFF. As DNA, the CDR3 is TGTGCCTGGAGTGGCGGATTCAACACTGAAGCTTTCTTT.